What follows describes a single T cell receptor beta chain. Its target is unknown. A sample-barcoded 5' primer and a J-beta primer mix were used in a second PCR of roughly 7 to 11 cycles. TCRdb reprocessed the 5' RACE reads via MiXCR and lists one record per CDR3 protein. This sample yields roughly 730,000 distinct CDR3 sequences, of which around three fifths are seen a single time; around 24% belongs to the top ten. This record comes from a study of blood T cells in healthy people across ages. General study findings and limits: Naive T cell percentage and TCR beta diversity correlated strongly.

This receptor was obtained from a man in his forties in good health. Sequencing used blood.

The CDR3: CASSKAGGQYF. DNA for the CDR3: TGTGCCAGCAGCAAAGCAGGGGGGCAGTACTTC. The genes are TRBV21-1 and TRBJ2-4; the table's D call, TRBD1, has no DNA check behind it. TRBV21-1 is termed a pseudogene. The CDR3 spans 11 residues.